This is a list of T cell receptor beta chains from one sample in a study of follicular helper T cells after annual influenza vaccination. The repertoire was sequenced with immunoSEQ multiplex PCR; TCRdb's copy has only in-frame clones and lacks some. The table includes just under 9,000 clones, 80% detected once. This specimen consisted of CXCR5+ CD38- circulating T follicular helper cells from blood, obtained on the day of influenza vaccination. These receptor sequences come from an adult who received the influenza vaccine. The CDR3 runs from the conserved cysteine through the conserved F or W. A D gene is named only where the DNA matches it firmly. Where a row states a size, it is once, few, many or the class of an expanded clone; other rows omit it.

J | V | size | D | CDR3 | DNA
TRBJ2-2 | TRBV7-8 | NA | NA | CASSFGPPVGELFF | TGTGCCAGCAGCTTTGGACCCCCGGTAGGGGAGCTGTTTTTT
TRBJ2-1 | TRBV7-2 | NA | NA | CASSLDFNRNEQFF | TGTGCCAGCAGCTTAGATTTTAACCGTAATGAGCAGTTCTTC
TRBJ2-3 | TRBV7-9 | NA | NA | CASRSRGGGTDTQYF | TGTGCCAGCAGGTCGAGGGGGGGAGGCACAGATACGCAGTATTTT
TRBJ1-4 | TRBV6-4 | NA | NA | CASSGGRGDTTGEKLFF | TGTGCCAGCAGTGGAGGGAGGGGGGACACCACCGGGGAAAAACTGTTTTTT
TRBJ1-2 | TRBV28 | few | NA | CASSRPGAQHYGYTF | TGTGCCAGCAGTCGCCCGGGGGCCCAGCACTATGGCTACACCTTC
TRBJ2-4 | TRBV30 | NA | TRBD2 | CAWSLPGLAARRLAKNIQYF | TGTGCCTGGAGTCTTCCGGGACTAGCGGCCAGAAGACTAGCCAAAAACATTCAGTACTTC
TRBJ2-1 | TRBV19 | few | TRBD2 | CATKSGTSGRGYNEQFF | TGTGCCACTAAGTCCGGGACTAGCGGGAGAGGGTACAATGAGCAGTTCTTC
TRBJ1-3 | TRBV6-6 | NA | TRBD1 | CASSYYTGDSGNTIYF | TGTGCCAGCAGTTACTATACAGGGGACTCTGGAAACACCATATATTTT
TRBJ1-6 | TRBV19 | NA | TRBD1 | CASNKGQNSYNSPLHF | TGTGCCAGTAATAAGGGACAGAACTCCTATAATTCACCCCTCCACTTT
TRBJ1-5 | TRBV28 | NA | NA | CASSLFVGRVGSNQPQHF | TGTGCCAGCAGTTTATTTGTAGGCAGGGTAGGAAGCAATCAGCCCCAGCATTTT
TRBJ1-5 | TRBV19 | NA | NA | CASSPETVAGPQHF | TGTGCCAGTAGTCCCGAGACCGTCGCGGGGCCCCAGCATTTT
TRBJ1-2 | TRBV5-1 | few | NA | CASSTAEGGGYTF | TGCGCCAGCAGCACCGCGGAGGGCGGGGGCTACACCTTC
TRBJ1-2 | TRBV7-2 | NA | NA | CASSPGPLGGYTF | TGTGCCAGCAGCCCAGGCCCTTTGGGAGGCTACACCTTC
TRBJ1-1 | TRBV6-1 | once | TRBD1 | CASSEYQGAETEAFF | TGTGCCAGCAGTGAATATCAGGGGGCAGAGACTGAAGCTTTCTTT
TRBJ1-1 | TRBV28 | NA | NA | CASSLPRGTVNTEAFF | TGTGCCAGCAGTTTACCCCGCGGGACCGTGAACACTGAAGCTTTCTTT
TRBJ2-2 | TRBV5-1 | NA | TRBD1 | CASGTGALGTGELFF | TGCGCCAGCGGGACAGGGGCGTTAGGGACCGGGGAGCTGTTTTTT
TRBJ2-7 | TRBV19 | NA | NA | CASSIVRSGDRDYEQYF | TGTGCCAGTAGTATAGTCCGATCGGGGGACAGAGACTACGAGCAGTACTTC
TRBJ1-2 | TRBV4-3 | NA | TRBD1 | CASSQATGTESYGYTF | TGCGCCAGCAGCCAAGCGACCGGGACAGAGAGCTATGGCTACACCTTC
TRBJ1-5 | TRBV19 | large | NA | CASGDSGTDQPQHF | TGTGCCAGTGGGGATTCAGGGACTGATCAGCCCCAGCATTTT
TRBJ2-1 | TRBV28 | NA | NA | CATLIRYEQFF | TGTGCCACCCTCATCCGTTATGAGCAGTTCTTC
TRBJ2-1 | TRBV20-1 | NA | NA | CSVGSYNEQFF | TGCAGTGTTGGGTCCTACAATGAGCAGTTCTTC
TRBJ2-7 | TRBV5-1 | NA | NA | CASSSSVNSYEQYF | TGCGCCAGCTCCTCTAGCGTCAACTCCTACGAGCAGTACTTC
TRBJ2-2 | TRBV5-1 | NA | TRBD1 | CASSPGQGSVGELFF | TGCGCCAGCAGCCCCGGACAGGGTTCGGTCGGGGAGCTGTTTTTT
TRBJ2-3 | TRBV19 | NA | TRBD2 | CASRDRGGTDTQYF | TGTGCCTCAAGGGATCGGGGGGGCACAGATACGCAGTATTTT
TRBJ1-2 | TRBV6-7 | once | NA | CASSRGGLGGYTF | TGTGCCAGCAGCCGGGGGGGGCTGGGAGGCTACACCTTC
TRBJ2-3 | TRBV6-5 | NA | TRBD1 | CASRDRGHSDTQYF | TGTGCCAGCAGAGACAGGGGGCATTCAGATACGCAGTATTTT
TRBJ2-7 | TRBV5-5 | few | TRBD1 | CASSLTRDSPYEQYF | TGTGCCAGCAGCTTGACCCGGGACAGCCCCTACGAGCAGTACTTC
TRBJ2-2 | TRBV7-8 | NA | NA | CASSLRGIGGGSRPGELFF | TGTGCCAGCAGCTTACGGGGCATAGGGGGCGGGAGTAGGCCCGGGGAGCTGTTTTTT
TRBJ2-2 | TRBV4-1 | NA | TRBD2 | CASSRSSAGEATGELFF | TGCGCCAGCAGCCGTTCCTCTGCGGGAGAGGCCACCGGGGAGCTGTTTTTT
TRBJ2-1 | TRBV10-1 | NA | NA | CASRDRPCSSYNEQFF | TGCGCCAGCAGGGACAGACCTTGTAGCTCCTACAATGAGCAGTTCTTC
TRBJ2-1 | TRBV27 | NA | NA | CASSLRWGDSNNEQFF | TGTGCCAGCAGTTTAAGGTGGGGGGACTCCAACAATGAGCAGTTCTTC
TRBJ1-4 | TRBV6-1 | once | TRBD1 | CASVGDSNEKLFF | TGTGCCAGCGTGGGGGACAGTAATGAAAAACTGTTTTTT
TRBJ1-5 | TRBV28 | NA | NA | CVTIVPNQPQHF | TGTGTCACTATCGTGCCCAATCAGCCCCAGCATTTT
TRBJ1-4 | TRBV7-9 | NA | TRBD1 | CASRPLDRSNEKLFF | TGTGCCAGCCGACCCTTGGACAGGTCTAATGAAAAACTGTTTTTT
TRBJ1-2 | TRBV19 | few | TRBD1 | CASSIKDRGGYGYTF | TGTGCCAGTAGTATAAAAGACAGGGGAGGCTATGGCTACACCTTC
TRBJ1-2 | TRBV6-5 | once | NA | CASSWAESYGYTF | TGTGCCAGCAGTTGGGCAGAAAGCTATGGCTACACCTTC
TRBJ2-2 | TRBV7-6 | NA | NA | CASSLDLRNSGELFF | TGTGCCAGCAGCTTGGACCTTCGAAACTCCGGGGAGCTGTTTTTT
TRBJ2-4 | TRBV6-5 | NA | NA | CASSPRDGLNIQYF | TGTGCCAGCAGTCCTCGGGACGGCTTGAACATTCAGTACTTC
TRBJ2-2 | TRBV6-1 | NA | NA | CASSGRVSVPGELFF | TGTGCCAGCAGTGGTAGGGTTAGCGTTCCCGGGGAGCTGTTTTTT
TRBJ1-4 | TRBV6-5 | NA | NA | CASSYTPRGGEKLFF | TGTGCCAGCAGTTATACTCCCAGGGGAGGGGAAAAACTGTTTTTT
TRBJ2-2 | TRBV6-5 | NA | TRBD1 | CASSQGQGGSGELFF | TGTGCCAGCAGTCAGGGACAGGGAGGATCCGGGGAGCTGTTTTTT
TRBJ1-1 | TRBV6-1 | once | TRBD1 | CASSAGTGGNPEAFF | TGTGCCAGCAGCGCCGGGACAGGGGGGAACCCTGAAGCTTTCTTT
TRBJ1-1 | TRBV6-5 | NA | TRBD1 | CASSYAGRGVSEAFF | TGTGCCAGCAGTTACGCGGGCAGGGGGGTTTCTGAAGCTTTCTTT
TRBJ2-4 | TRBV29-1 | NA | NA | CSVLGGRGAKNIQYF | TGCAGCGTTCTGGGGGGCAGGGGGGCCAAAAACATTCAGTACTTC
TRBJ2-7 | TRBV13 | NA | NA | CASSLNSIYEQYF | TGTGCCAGCAGCTTAAACAGCATATACGAGCAGTACTTC
TRBJ2-2 | TRBV29-1 | NA | NA | CSVFNTGELFF | TGCAGCGTTTTTAACACCGGGGAGCTGTTTTTT
TRBJ2-1 | TRBV10-1 | NA | NA | CASSERTGGGYNEQFF | TGCGCCAGCAGTGAGAGGACTGGAGGGGGTTATAATGAGCAGTTCTTC
TRBJ2-1 | TRBV19 | once | TRBD2 | CASRQTSGGANEQFF | TGTGCCAGCCGACAGACTAGCGGGGGGGCTAATGAGCAGTTCTTC
TRBJ1-5 | TRBV19 | few | TRBD1 | CATGDRGNNQPQHF | TGTGCCACTGGGGACAGGGGGAACAATCAGCCCCAGCATTTT
TRBJ2-1 | TRBV5-1 | NA | NA | CASSGGTVSYNEQFF | TGCGCCAGCAGCGGAGGGACTGTCTCCTACAATGAGCAGTTCTTC
TRBJ2-1 | TRBV5-1 | NA | NA | CASSLAVSLGYNEQFF | TGCGCCAGCAGCTTGGCCGTCTCTCTCGGGTACAATGAGCAGTTCTTC
TRBJ1-1 | TRBV28 | few | NA | CAGGSMNTEAFF | TGTGCCGGGGGGTCTATGAACACTGAAGCTTTCTTT
TRBJ2-2 | TRBV19 | NA | NA | CASTVGGNTGELFF | TGTGCCAGTACCGTGGGTGGCAACACCGGGGAGCTGTTTTTT